This TCR beta chain was identified during a study of cytomegalovirus exposure and HLA in healthy donors. 13 Jbeta primers and 60 Vbeta primers were used for the PCR. Measured with immunoSEQ multiplex PCR; TCRdb has only the in-frame clones, and not every one. The sample shows 150,000 to 200,000 clones, about 86% of them seen only once. Germline values: CDR1 SGDLS, CDR2 YYNGEE. CDR3 length: 16 residues. The ends were cut back, 0 bases at V and 4 bases at J, with 14 bases in the middle. This TCR came from a woman aged 25-40 years in good health and CMV-seronegative. The rearrangement uses TRBV9 and TRBJ2-1; D call uncertain. The sequencing input was PBMCs. The CDR3 DNA sequence: TGTGCCAGCAGCGTAGTGGGCAGCCCAACTTACAATGAGCAGTTCTTC. Residues: CASSVVGSPTYNEQFF.